This TCR beta chain was sequenced in a study of read filtering for tumor transcriptome and immune sequencing. The library was built from 400 to 500 ng RNA with molecular barcoded adaptors for alpha/delta and beta/gamma chains. Each CDR3 protein is one row after TCRdb ran MiXCR on the reads. Here the sample spans over 25,000 distinct CDR3 sequences, 13% to 15% being singletons. This clonotype showed up many times. Its antigen is unidentified. Losses at the gene ends were 2 bases for V and 3 bases for J; bases not matched to a gene: 9. The CDR3 length is 15 residues. Germline V gene data show CDR1 as DFQATT and CDR2 as SNEGSKA (reference sequence). General study points: About four fifths of IR-seq clonotypes had one read, totaling about 3.5% of reads; RNA-seq: 74.6% and 44.6%.

This TCR derives from a donor at least 40 years old with multiple myeloma. This rearrangement joins TRBV20-1 to TRBJ1-1, with 7 bases that match TRBD1. Sequencing was done on a sample of a population of CD138-negative cells sorted from bone marrow. CDR3 loop: CSARNSGRGDTEAFF. The CDR3, as DNA: TGCAGTGCTAGAAACTCAGGCAGGGGGGACACTGAAGCTTTCTTT.